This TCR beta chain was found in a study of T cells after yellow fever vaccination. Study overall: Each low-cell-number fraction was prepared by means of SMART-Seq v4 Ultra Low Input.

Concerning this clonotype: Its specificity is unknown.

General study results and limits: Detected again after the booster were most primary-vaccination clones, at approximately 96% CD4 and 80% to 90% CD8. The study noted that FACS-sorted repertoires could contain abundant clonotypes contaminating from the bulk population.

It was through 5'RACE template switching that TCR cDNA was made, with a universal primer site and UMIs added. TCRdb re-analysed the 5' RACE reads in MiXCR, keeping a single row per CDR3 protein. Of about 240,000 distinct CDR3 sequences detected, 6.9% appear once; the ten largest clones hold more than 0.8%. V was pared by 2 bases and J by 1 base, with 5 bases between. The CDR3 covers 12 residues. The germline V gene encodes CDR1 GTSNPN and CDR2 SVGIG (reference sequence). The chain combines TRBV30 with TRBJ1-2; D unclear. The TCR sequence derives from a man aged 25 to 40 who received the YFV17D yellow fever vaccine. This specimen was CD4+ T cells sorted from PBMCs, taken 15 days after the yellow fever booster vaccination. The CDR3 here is CAWSSGNYGYTF. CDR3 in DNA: TGTGCCTGGAGTTCCGGTAACTATGGCTACACCTTC.